Each of the 9 T cell receptor beta chains below was sequenced from the same sample in a study of T-cell reconstitution after alpha-beta-depleted transplantation in children. Molecular barcoding with unique molecular identifiers was used for the TCRbeta library. TCRdb re-derived calls from the PCR reads in MiXCR, one entry per CDR3 protein. The table shows 350,000 to 500,000 distinct CDR3 sequences, with about 40% occurring only once. The sequencing used PBMCs, collected before TCRalphabeta/CD19-depleted stem cell transplant. The receptors shown here come from a girl aged 2-10 years with aplastic anemia, due to receive a stem cell transplant.

J is TRBJ2-5 and V is TRBV29-1, with 9 bases matching TRBD1. The CDR3 sequence is 15 residues long. CDR1 is SQVTM, CDR2 ANQGSEA, per germline. The junction had 8 bases not matched to a gene; V was cut back by 4 bases and J by 2 bases. The CDR3 region has the DNA TGCAGCGTTGGCTCCGGGGGACAGGGACAAGAGACCCAGTACTTC. Protein sequence: CSVGSGGQGQETQYF.

The V call is TRBV5-8, the J call TRBJ2-7; TRBD1 matches 7 bases. V gave up 2 bases and J gave up 2 bases; unmatched junction bases: 4. This CDR3 spans 14 amino acids. CDR1 is SGHTS and CDR2 is YDEGEE in the germline V gene. This CDR3 reads CASSFRDSTYEQYF. The CDR3 DNA sequence: TGTGCCAGCAGCTTTCGGGACAGTACCTACGAGCAGTACTTC.

The chain couples TRBV6-1 to TRBJ2-7, with D unclear. Trimming took off 7 bases at V and 0 bases at J, with 13 bases between the two ends. The V gene's germline CDR1 is MNHNS and CDR2 SASEGT. The CDR3 is made up of 14 amino acids. The CDR3 coding sequence is TGTGCCAGCATCCCCAACACCCCCTCCTACGAGCAGTACTTC. Translation: CASIPNTPSYEQYF.

This clonotype was detected only once. The chain recombines TRBV20-1 with TRBJ2-3; D may match TRBD1 or TRBD2 (5 bases each). Germline assignment: CDR1 DFQATT and CDR2 SNEGSKA (reference sequence). The CDR3 runs to 13 residues. Trimming removed 2 bases at V and 2 bases at J, with 8 bases between. This CDR3 reads CSARWGFTDTQYF. The CDR3 DNA is TGCAGTGCTAGATGGGGGTTCACAGATACGCAGTATTTT.

This clonotype was observed a handful of times. This chain uses TRBV27 with TRBJ1-1; TRBD1 aligns across 7 bases. The CDR3 is 15 amino acids. Germline CDR1 reads MNHEY; CDR2 reads SMNVEV (reference sequence). J lost 0 bases, V lost 5 bases, and 6 bases had no gene match. As DNA, the CDR3 is TGTGCCAGCAGTCCCCAGACAGGGCTGAACACTGAAGCTTTCTTT. Protein: CASSPQTGLNTEAFF.

This clonotype was detected only once. The chain links TRBV12-5 to TRBJ1-1; 7 bases are a match to TRBD1. After removal of 6 bases from V and 1 base from J, the junction contained 2 bases not matched to a gene. The germline V gene has CDR1 LGHNT and CDR2 FRNRAP. The CDR3 covers 13 residues. CDR3 sequence: CASGWDRNTEAFF. The CDR3 bases are TGTGCTAGTGGCTGGGACAGGAACACTGAAGCTTTCTTT.

The chain combines TRBV29-1 with TRBJ2-1; 10 bases are shared with TRBD1. Losses at the gene ends were 4 bases for V and 4 bases for J; bases not matched to a gene: 1. The germline V gene has CDR1 SQVTM and CDR2 ANQGSEA. This CDR3 is 13 amino acids long. The CDR3 DNA follows: TGCAGCGTTGTGGGACAGGGGTACAATGAGCAGTTCTTC. Translation: CSVVGQGYNEQFF.

This chain's CDR3 is CASSRGGGTSGFSSYNEQFF. The CDR3 nucleotides are TGTGCCAGCAGCCGAGGCGGCGGGACTAGCGGGTTTAGCTCCTACAATGAGCAGTTCTTC. The chain combines TRBV12-3 or TRBV12-4 with TRBJ2-1, with TRBD2 matching 12 bases. Trimming at V came to 6 bases and at J to 0 bases, leaving 15 bases not matched to a gene. The CDR3 spans 20 residues.

This clonotype was observed at least ten times. The chain employs TRBV5-1 and TRBJ2-7; D is possibly TRBD2 (6 bases). Per germline, CDR1 SGHRS and CDR2 YFSETQ. This CDR3 region has 14 residues. V dropped 0 bases and J dropped 0 bases, with 7 bases sitting between them. In DNA, the CDR3 is TGCGCCAGCAGCTTGGATAGCGGCTCCTACGAGCAGTACTTC. It translates to CASSLDSGSYEQYF.